This T cell receptor beta chain was retrieved from a study of cytomegalovirus exposure and HLA in healthy donors. Study details: Drawn from HLA-typed donors, 83 million or so unique TCRs were held in an early data release. Of around 400 genotyped donors, 81% grouped in the Caucasian-associated ancestry cluster.

Both 60 Vbeta primers and 13 Jbeta primers went into the PCR. Profiling relied on immunoSEQ multiplex PCR, and the TCRdb table lists in-frame clones only, not all of them. The data contain about 200,000 clones, 82% of them singletons. The germline V gene encodes CDR1 KGHSH and CDR2 LQKENI. Trimming took 3 bases from V and 7 from J; bases not matched to a gene: 3. This CDR3 has 14 amino acids. This clonotype originated in a woman aged 45-59 years in good health and CMV-seropositive. V and J are TRBV18 and TRBJ1-4; 9 bases match TRBD1. The sequenced sample consisted of PBMCs. The CDR3 DNA is TGTGCCAGCTCACCGGGACAGGGCCGTGAAAAACTGTTTTTT. It yields the protein CASSPGQGREKLFF.